This record looks at one T cell receptor (beta chain) sequence and its context. CDR1 and CDR2 (germline): LNHDA, SQIVND (reference sequence). CDR3 length: 13 residues. Unmatched junction bases numbered 3, after V lost 5 bases and J lost 6 bases. This entry is derived from a study of cytomegalovirus exposure and HLA in healthy donors. TCRdb keeps only in-frame clones here, not all; method: immunoSEQ multiplex PCR. This table has roughly 73,000 clones, 85% to 95% appearing once. This TCR came from a man younger than 35 in good health and CMV-seronegative. Input material: PBMCs. This chain joins TRBV19 and TRBJ1-1; TRBD1 matches at 10 bases. The CDR3 region is CASSGQGGSEAFF. In DNA form, the CDR3 reads TGTGCCAGTAGTGGACAGGGGGGATCTGAAGCTTTCTTT.